Given below is one TCR beta chain in context. The assay was immunoSEQ multiplex PCR, and TCRdb's table has in-frame clones only and misses some. The sample lists some 200,000 clones, around 85% seen once, with 0.8% to 0.95% in the top ten. The data were obtained in a study of blood T cell repertoires in COVID-19. Germline V gene data show CDR1 as MNHEY and CDR2 as SMNVEV (reference sequence). Losses at the gene ends were 4 bases for V and 3 bases for J; bases not matched to a gene: 5. The CDR3 is 15 amino acids. This clonotype originated in a man aged 55 to 70 with COVID-19, enrolled during active disease. The chain is built from TRBV27 and TRBJ2-3, with 9 bases lining up with TRBD1. Sequencing was performed on peripheral blood. CDR3 loop: CASSSGQGRTDTQYF. CDR3 sequence (DNA): TGTGCCAGCAGTTCAGGACAGGGGAGAACAGATACGCAGTATTTT.